What follows are 5 T cell receptor beta chains derived from one specimen sequenced in a study of blood T cell repertoires in COVID-19. Assay used: immunoSEQ multiplex PCR; TCRdb lists only in-frame clones, some missing. The data hold 150,000 to 200,000 clones, with over 80% observed a single time. The sample was PBMCs or T cells enriched from blood (not recorded which). The receptors here all came from a woman aged 60 to 75 who had recovered from COVID-19.

V usage is TRBV6-5 and J usage is TRBJ2-7; 9 nucleotides line up with TRBD1. V lost 6 bases, J lost 6 bases, and 6 bases stayed unmatched. Germline values: CDR1 MNHEY, CDR2 SVGAGI. This CDR3 is 13 amino acids long. The CDR3 loop reads CASRVQGASEQYF. Written as DNA, the CDR3 is TGTGCCAGCAGGGTACAGGGGGCTAGCGAGCAGTACTTC.

The genes are TRBV19 and TRBJ2-1, with 7 positions matching TRBD2. The CDR3 has 17 residues. V was pared by 1 base and J by 2 bases, with 8 bases of the junction left unmatched. Germline V gene data show CDR1 as LNHDA and CDR2 as SQIVND (reference sequence). DNA of the CDR3: TGTGCCAGTAGTATAGTCGGGGCGGGAGAACCCTACAATGAGCAGTTCTTC. It encodes CASSIVGAGEPYNEQFF.

The V call is TRBV6-1, the J call TRBJ1-1; D remains unclear. The germline V gene has CDR1 MNHNS and CDR2 SASEGT. V was trimmed by 0 bases and J by 11 bases, leaving 13 bases between them. The CDR3 has 13 residues. CDR3 DNA sequence: TGTGCCAGCAGTGAAGCGCTGGTGGTCGGGGCTTTCTTT. Translating gives CASSEALVVGAFF.

This chain uses TRBV4-2 with TRBJ1-1; tentatively, D is TRBD1 (6 bases). The CDR3 extends over 13 amino acids. Trimming shortened V by 0 bases and J by 9 bases, and 11 bases separated the two germline ends. CDR1 is LGHNA and CDR2 is YNFKEQ in the germline V gene. The CDR3 region is CASSQDSRGKAFF. The DNA for the CDR3 is TGTGCCAGCAGCCAAGATTCGAGGGGGAAAGCTTTCTTT.

This chain links TRBV3-1 (or the pseudogene TRBV3-2) with TRBJ2-7; a weak D match, TRBD1 (5 bases). The V end lost 4 bases, the J end lost 6 bases, and 7 bases lay between the germline ends. CDR1 LGHDT and CDR2 YNNKEL come from the germline V gene (reference sequence). CDR3 length: 11 residues. CDR3 residues: CASSRTGEQYF. For the CDR3, the DNA is TGTGCCAGCAGCCGCACAGGCGAGCAGTACTTC.